The next 21 T cell receptor beta chains were all read from a single sample in a study of CD8 T cells in Susac syndrome. cDNA came from about 0.5 to 1 ug RNA primed by random hexamers. TCRdb independently ran MiXCR on the immunoSEQ multiplex PCR reads; one entry per CDR3 protein. The sample lists 40,000 to 60,000 distinct CDR3 sequences; about 92% were seen once. Sequencing used CD8+ T cells from PBMCs. The origin of the receptors is a human donor with multiple sclerosis.

The V call is TRBV30, the J call TRBJ1-1; D gene unclear. The CDR3 extends over 13 amino acids. V was trimmed by 0 bases and J by 5 bases, leaving 10 bases between them. Germline V gene data show CDR1 as GTSNPN and CDR2 as SVGIG (reference sequence). The CDR3 bases are TGTGCCTGGAGTGTACTATTGGGAACTGAAGCTTTCTTT. The encoded protein is CAWSVLLGTEAFF.

The chain joins TRBV28 to TRBJ1-2; D not resolved. The CDR3 covers 12 residues. V was pared by 5 bases and J by 7 bases, with 11 bases between. Germline V gene lookup returns CDR1 MDHEN and CDR2 SYDVKM. The CDR3 loop is CASSKPIIGYTF. For the CDR3, the DNA is TGTGCCAGCAGTAAGCCTATCATTGGCTACACCTTC.

This chain joins TRBV19 and TRBJ2-7; 9 bases line up with TRBD2. Germline V gives CDR1 LNHDA, CDR2 SQIVND (reference sequence). V lost 1 base to trimming and J lost 4 bases; unmatched junction nucleotides: 8. The CDR3 length is 16 residues. CDR3 in DNA: TGTGCCAGTAGTATAGGGGTGAGCGGGGGGCTTTACGAGCAGTACTTC. It translates to CASSIGVSGGLYEQYF.

The CDR3 DNA sequence: TGCGCCAGCAGCAAGACAGAGTATAATGGCTACACCTTC. Protein: CASSKTEYNGYTF. V and J are TRBV5-1 and TRBJ1-2; perhaps TRBD1 as D (5 bases). From germline, CDR1 is SGHRS and CDR2 YFSETQ. The CDR3 sequence is 13 residues long. V was cut by 4 bases and J by 6 bases, with 13 bases left in between.

The chain employs TRBV6-2 or TRBV6-3 and TRBJ2-7; maybe TRBD2 (7 bases). The CDR3 loop spans 14 amino acids. The V gene lost 3 bases and the J gene lost 2 bases, with 11 bases spanning the gap. Germline CDR1 and CDR2: MNHEY and SVGEGT. The CDR3 spells CASSYVGGPYEQYF. DNA of the CDR3: TGTGCCAGCAGTTATGTGGGGGGGCCCTACGAGCAGTACTTC.

This chain uses TRBV7-7 with TRBJ2-3; D gene unclear. The CDR3 totals 15 residues. Germline CDR1 is SSHAT and CDR2 is FNYEAQ (reference sequence). Trimming pared 4 bases from V and 2 bases from J, leaving 13 bases between. Here the CDR3 DNA reads TGTGCCAGCAGCTCCGGAGTGGCTAACACAGATACGCAGTATTTT. It encodes CASSSGVANTDTQYF.

The chain combines TRBV20-1 with TRBJ2-7; the match to TRBD1 covers 9 bases. This CDR3 is built from 14 residues. V was pared by 6 bases and J by 4 bases, with 10 bases of the junction left unmatched. CDR1 and CDR2 (germline): DFQATT, SNEGSKA (reference sequence). CDR3 DNA sequence: TGCAGTGCCGGCCCCACAGGGGGCGGGTACGAGCAGTACTTC. As protein: CSAGPTGGGYEQYF.

For the CDR3, the DNA is TGTGCCAGCAGCTTAGATCCCGGGCGTAGCGGACCCCAGGAGACCCAGTACTTC. Translating gives CASSLDPGRSGPQETQYF. This chain links TRBV11-2 with TRBJ2-5, with D maybe TRBD2 (6 bases). CDR1 and CDR2 from the germline V gene are SGHAT and FQNNGV. The CDR3 extends over 18 amino acids. V was pared by 0 bases and J by 5 bases, with 22 bases between.

This chain connects TRBV6-2 or TRBV6-3 to TRBJ2-7; D gene uncertain. Germline loops: CDR1 MNHEY, CDR2 SVGEGT. The CDR3 covers 16 residues. V shed 0 bases and J shed 2 bases, with 14 bases lying between them. Written as DNA, the CDR3 is TGTGCCAGCAGTTACTCTTTGTACGGCCCTACCTACGAGCAGTACTTC. Translating gives CASSYSLYGPTYEQYF.

This chain connects TRBV12-3 or TRBV12-4 to TRBJ1-2; D is perhaps TRBD1 (6 bases). Trimming cost V 5 bases and J 6 bases, with 16 bases left between them. CDR3 size: 14 residues. The CDR3 protein is CASSPIRGRHGYTF. The CDR3 bases are TGTGCCAGCAGTCCGATCAGGGGTCGTCATGGCTACACCTTC.

The genes are TRBV6-2 or TRBV6-3 and TRBJ2-2; no clear D. The CDR3 sequence is 17 residues long. The germline V gene has CDR1 MNHEY and CDR2 SVGEGT. The V gene lost 6 bases and the J gene lost 1 base, with 18 bases spanning the gap. The CDR3 coding sequence is TGTGCCAGCAGCACCCCTTCTTGGACGGAGAACACCGGGGAGCTGTTTTTT. It specifies CASSTPSWTENTGELFF.

The chain joins TRBV20-1 to TRBJ2-4, with D possibly being TRBD1 or TRBD2 (5 bases each). This CDR3 is built from 14 residues. Germline V gives CDR1 DFQATT, CDR2 SNEGSKA (reference sequence). Trimming took 6 bases from V and 4 from J, leaving 16 bases between them. Here the CDR3 DNA reads TGCAGTGCCGAAGAGGGGCGCGGTAAAAACATTCAGTACTTC. Translating it yields CSAEEGRGKNIQYF.

The chain is built from TRBV7-9 and TRBJ2-2; 7 bases fit TRBD1. J was trimmed by 1 base and V by 4 bases; bases with no gene match: 6. The CDR3 contains 16 residues. CDR1 and CDR2 from the germline V gene are SEHNR and FQNEAQ (reference sequence). The CDR3 nucleotides read TGTGCCAGCAGCTCTCTACGGACAGGGAACACCGGGGAGCTGTTTTTT. It encodes CASSSLRTGNTGELFF.

The chain is built from TRBV5-1 and TRBJ2-7; D gene ambiguous. Trimming cost V 4 bases and J 2 bases, with 13 bases left between them. In germline, CDR1 is SGHRS, CDR2 YFSETQ. The CDR3 is made up of 14 amino acids. The CDR3 spells CASSLDGGTYEQYF. As DNA, the CDR3 is TGCGCCAGCAGCCTGGATGGCGGTACCTACGAGCAGTACTTC.

The sample holds one count of this clonotype. The genes are TRBV4-1 and TRBJ2-3, with 7 positions matching TRBD1. The CDR3 extends over 16 amino acids. Germline V gene sequence: CDR1 MGHRA, CDR2 YSYEKL. V trimming: 5 bases; J trimming: 6 bases; junction bases outside the gene matches: 14. CDR3 amino acids: CASSGTGQFGADTQYF. The CDR3 nucleotides read TGCGCCAGCAGCGGAACGGGACAGTTTGGGGCCGATACGCAGTATTTT.

CDR3 protein: CASSLGTVLHYGYTF. The CDR3 region has the DNA TGTGCCAGCAGTTTAGGGACAGTTCTTCACTATGGCTACACCTTC. The V and J genes are TRBV27 and TRBJ1-2; 7 bases align to TRBD1. V was pared by 2 bases and J by 3 bases, with 6 bases of the junction left unmatched. The CDR3 length is 15 residues. Germline V gene sequence: CDR1 MNHEY, CDR2 SMNVEV (reference sequence).

The chain joins TRBV7-9 to TRBJ2-7; 13 nucleotides line up with TRBD2. Per germline, CDR1 SEHNR and CDR2 FQNEAQ (reference sequence). The V gene end was trimmed by 5 bases and the J gene end by 1 base; junction bases not matched to a gene: 8. CDR3 length: 17 amino acids. The CDR3 DNA reads as TGTGCCAGCAGCATAACTAGCGGGAGGGCACCGTCCTACGAGCAGTACTTC. Amino acid sequence: CASSITSGRAPSYEQYF.

This chain uses TRBV6-5 with TRBJ1-2, with D hard to call. The germline V gene encodes CDR1 MNHEY and CDR2 SVGAGI. Trimming removed 3 bases from V and 4 bases from J, with 15 bases in between. The CDR3 spans 15 residues. CDR3 sequence (DNA): TGTGCCAGCAGTTATGGGGAAGCGGTCGGCTATGGCTACACCTTC. Its translation: CASSYGEAVGYGYTF.

This chain connects TRBV6-1 to TRBJ2-7; D remains unclear. Germline CDR1 reads MNHNS; CDR2 reads SASEGT. This CDR3 contains 16 residues. V was shortened by 6 bases and J by 1 base, with 19 bases between the two germline ends. Here the CDR3 reads CASSPVINLGSYEQYF. Written as DNA, the CDR3 is TGTGCCAGCAGCCCGGTAATCAACCTAGGTTCCTACGAGCAGTACTTC.

The chain couples TRBV6-2 or TRBV6-3 to TRBJ2-3; no firm D call. The V and J ends lost 0 bases and 10 bases respectively, with 11 bases between them. Germline V gene lookup returns CDR1 MNHEY and CDR2 SVGEGT. This CDR3 contains 13 residues. CDR3 sequence reads: CASSYSNFDPQYF. Here the CDR3 DNA reads TGTGCCAGCAGTTACTCGAATTTCGACCCGCAGTATTTT.

This chain uses TRBV6-6 with TRBJ1-1, with a weak D call TRBD1 (5 bases). Trimming took off 2 bases at V and 11 bases at J, with 9 bases between the two ends. The CDR3 runs 11 residues. Germline values: CDR1 MNHNY, CDR2 SVGAGI (reference sequence). CDR3: CASSYKTVAFF. CDR3 nucleotides: TGTGCCAGCAGTTACAAGACAGTGGCTTTCTTT.